Listed below are T cell receptor beta chains from one sample, sequenced in a study of cytomegalovirus exposure and HLA in healthy donors. Sequenced by immunoSEQ multiplex PCR; TCRdb stores in-frame clones only, minus some. Counted here are about 120,000 clones, under 80% occurring once; the ten biggest clones make up about 32%. The sample was PBMCs. The source of these receptors is a man aged 55 to 70 in good health and CMV-seropositive. CDR3s include the opening cysteine and the closing phenylalanine or tryptophan. The order of the fields is D gene, clone size, J gene, V gene, CDR3 DNA, CDR3 protein. D genes are given only for firm matches. Only some rows state a clone size, as once, few, many or a class for expanded clones.

NA	NA	TRBJ2-1	TRBV7-9	TGTGCCAGCAGCCCCGCTATTCGGCGGAGCTCCTACAATGAGCAGTTCTTC	CASSPAIRRSSYNEQFF
NA	NA	TRBJ1-1	TRBV7-9	TGTGCCAGCAGCGGTAGTAACACTGAAGCTTTCTTT	CASSGSNTEAFF
TRBD1	NA	TRBJ1-5	TRBV6-6	TGTGCCAGCAGTTACGTGGCAGGGGGCCAGCCCCAGCATTTT	CASSYVAGGQPQHF
TRBD2	NA	TRBJ2-1	TRBV18	TGTGCCAGCTCAACGCGGGAGACGCCCTACAATGAGCAGTTCTTC	CASSTRETPYNEQFF
NA	NA	TRBJ1-1	TRBV7-3	TGTGCCAGCAGCCAACAGATGAACACTGAAGCTTTCTTT	CASSQQMNTEAFF
TRBD1	few	TRBJ1-1	TRBV6-1	TGTGCCAGCAGTCCCGGGACAGGGGGTATGGCTGAAGCTTTCTTT	CASSPGTGGMAEAFF
NA	medium-sized	TRBJ1-1	TRBV6-6	TGTGCCAGCAGCCAACAGGGTGGCTTGAACACTGAAGCTTTCTTT	CASSQQGGLNTEAFF
NA	NA	TRBJ2-7	TRBV10-1	TGCGCCAGCAGTGAGGCGGGGAGCTACGAGCAGTACTTC	CASSEAGSYEQYF
NA	NA	TRBJ1-4	TRBV4-2	TGTGCCAGCAGCCTCAGGCGGGATGAAAAACTGTTTTTT	CASSLRRDEKLFF
NA	NA	TRBJ1-4	TRBV18	TGTGCCAGCTCCCCACCTACAGGGAATGGGGCTAATGAAAAACTGTTTTTT	CASSPPTGNGANEKLFF
NA	NA	TRBJ1-5	TRBV30	TGTGCCTGGAGTGCCCGTTCTAGTCAGCCCCAGCATTTT	CAWSARSSQPQHF
TRBD1	few	TRBJ1-1	TRBV27	TGTGCCAGCAGTTTACGGGGGACAGGTCAAGCTTTCTTT	CASSLRGTGQAFF
TRBD1	NA	TRBJ1-6	TRBV5-1	TGCGCCAGCAGCTTGCCCGGGACAGTTGATTCACCCCTCCACTTT	CASSLPGTVDSPLHF
TRBD1	NA	TRBJ1-5	TRBV6-6	TGTGCCAGCAGTTGGGGACAGGGCTCCCAGCCCCAGCATTTT	CASSWGQGSQPQHF
NA	NA	TRBJ2-7	TRBV5-1	TGCGCCAGCAGCTTGGTCTCCGTGAGGACTACCGCTTTACACGAGCAGTACTTC	CASSLVSVRTTALHEQYF
TRBD1	NA	TRBJ1-5	TRBV7-9	TGTTCCAGCAGCCTAGACAGGGATCAGCCCCAGCATTTT	CSSSLDRDQPQHF
NA	NA	TRBJ1-2	TRBV7-8	TGTGCCAGCAGCGCGAGGGGGGGAAGTCGCTATGGCTACACCTTC	CASSARGGSRYGYTF
NA	NA	TRBJ2-7	TRBV28	TGTGCCAGCAGCACCCCACCTTACGAGCAGTACTTC	CASSTPPYEQYF
NA	NA	TRBJ2-1	TRBV21-1	TGTGCCAGCAGCAAAATAGAGGATCGTAGCGGGAGGGTTAATTACAATGAGCAGTTCTTC	CASSKIEDRSGRVNYNEQFF
NA	once	TRBJ1-1	TRBV18	TGTGCCAGCTCACCACAAGGGGACACTGAAGCTTTCTTT	CASSPQGDTEAFF
NA	NA	TRBJ2-7	TRBV5-4	TGTGCCAGCAGGAAGGTAGGGAGTCCCGAGCAGTACTTC	CASRKVGSPEQYF
TRBD2	NA	TRBJ2-7	TRBV19	TGTGCCAGTAGTACGACTAGCGGGGGGCCACTCTCCTACGAGCAGTACTTC	CASSTTSGGPLSYEQYF
NA	NA	TRBJ1-1	TRBV5-5	TGTGCCAGCAGCTTGGGGGACTCCCCGAACACTGAAGCTTTCTTT	CASSLGDSPNTEAFF
NA	NA	TRBJ2-2	TRBV5-4	TGTGCCAGCAGCTTGGAACAGGGTGGCACCGGGGAGCTGTTTTTT	CASSLEQGGTGELFF
NA	NA	TRBJ1-4	TRBV11-3	TGTGCCAGCAGCATTCCAGGGGTCCAGAGGGAAAAACTGTTTTTT	CASSIPGVQREKLFF
NA	NA	TRBJ1-2	TRBV6-1	TGTGCCAGCACCAGGCACGGAGGGCAATATGGCTACACCTTC	CASTRHGGQYGYTF
TRBD1	NA	TRBJ1-4	TRBV13	TGTGCCAGCAGCCCTCAAGGGGGCGCCTCTAATGAAAAACTGTTTTTT	CASSPQGGASNEKLFF
NA	NA	TRBJ2-5	TRBV7-7	TGTGCCAGCAGCGTCCGGGACAGCGGGTGGGAGACCCAGTACTTC	CASSVRDSGWETQYF
TRBD1	NA	TRBJ1-4	TRBV27	TGTGCCAGCAGCAAACCGGGACAGGGGTTCGGAAAACTGTTTTTT	CASSKPGQGFGKLFF
TRBD2	NA	TRBJ2-2	TRBV11-2	TGTGCCAGCAGCTCCGGGACTACCCGAGGCGGGGAGCTGTTTTTT	CASSSGTTRGGELFF
NA	NA	TRBJ2-5	TRBV21-1	TGTGCCAGCAGCAAAGATGGGACAGGGCAAGAGACCCAGTACTTC	CASSKDGTGQETQYF
NA	NA	TRBJ2-1	TRBV7-9	TGTGCCAGCAGCCCCGGGTATGAGCCCAGAGGGGGAAATGAGCAGTTCTTC	CASSPGYEPRGGNEQFF
NA	NA	TRBJ1-1	TRBV2	TGTGCCAGCAGCGCAACCAGGATGACCATGAACACTGAAGCTTTCTTT	CASSATRMTMNTEAFF